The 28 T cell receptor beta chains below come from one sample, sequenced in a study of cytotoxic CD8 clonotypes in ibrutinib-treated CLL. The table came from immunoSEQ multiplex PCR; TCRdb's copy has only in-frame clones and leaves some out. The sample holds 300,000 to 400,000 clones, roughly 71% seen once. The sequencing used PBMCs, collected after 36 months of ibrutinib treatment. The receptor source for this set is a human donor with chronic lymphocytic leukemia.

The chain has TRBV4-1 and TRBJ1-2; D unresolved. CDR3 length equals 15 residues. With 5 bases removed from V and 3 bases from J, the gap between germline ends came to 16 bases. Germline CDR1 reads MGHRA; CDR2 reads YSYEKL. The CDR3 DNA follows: TGCGCCAGCAGCGACCCGGACTCCTCTGACTATGGCTACACCTTC. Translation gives CASSDPDSSDYGYTF.

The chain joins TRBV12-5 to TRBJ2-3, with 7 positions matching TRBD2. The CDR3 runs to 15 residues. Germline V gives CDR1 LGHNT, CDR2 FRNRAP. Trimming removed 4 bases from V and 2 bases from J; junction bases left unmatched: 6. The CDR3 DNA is TGTGCTAGTGGTTCCCCACGGGACTACACAGATACGCAGTATTTT. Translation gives CASGSPRDYTDTQYF.

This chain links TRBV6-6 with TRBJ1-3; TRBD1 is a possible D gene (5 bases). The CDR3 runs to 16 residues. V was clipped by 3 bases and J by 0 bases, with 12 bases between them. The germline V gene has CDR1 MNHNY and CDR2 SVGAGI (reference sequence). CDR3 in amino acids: CASSYDRQSSGNTIYF. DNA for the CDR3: TGTGCCAGCAGTTATGATAGACAGTCCTCTGGAAACACCATATATTTT.

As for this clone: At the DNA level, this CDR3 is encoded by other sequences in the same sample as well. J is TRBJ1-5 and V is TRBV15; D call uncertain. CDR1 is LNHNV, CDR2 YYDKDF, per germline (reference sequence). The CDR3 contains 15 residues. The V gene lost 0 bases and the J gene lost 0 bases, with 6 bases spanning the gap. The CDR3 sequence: CATSRDRGSNQPQHF. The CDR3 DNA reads TGTGCCACCAGCAGAGATCGGGGTAGCAATCAGCCCCAGCATTTT.

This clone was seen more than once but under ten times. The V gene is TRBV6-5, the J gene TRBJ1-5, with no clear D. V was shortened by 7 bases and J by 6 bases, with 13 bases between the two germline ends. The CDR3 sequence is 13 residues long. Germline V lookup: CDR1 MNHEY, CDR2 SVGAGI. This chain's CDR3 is CASTPSMGQPQHF. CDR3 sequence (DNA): TGTGCCAGCACCCCGAGCATGGGTCAGCCCCAGCATTTT.

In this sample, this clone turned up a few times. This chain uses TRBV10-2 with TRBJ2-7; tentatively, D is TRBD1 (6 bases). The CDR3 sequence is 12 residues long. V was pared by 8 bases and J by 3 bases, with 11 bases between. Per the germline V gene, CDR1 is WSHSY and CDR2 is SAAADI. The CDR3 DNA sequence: TGCGCCAGCCGCAGGGGACACTACGAGCAGTACTTC. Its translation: CASRRGHYEQYF.

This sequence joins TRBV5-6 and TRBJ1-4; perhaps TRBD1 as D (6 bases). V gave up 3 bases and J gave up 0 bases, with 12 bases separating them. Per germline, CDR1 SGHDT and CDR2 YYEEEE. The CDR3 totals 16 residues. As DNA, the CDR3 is TGTGCCAGCAGCTGGAAGGACAGTGCAACTAATGAAAAACTGTTTTTT. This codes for CASSWKDSATNEKLFF.

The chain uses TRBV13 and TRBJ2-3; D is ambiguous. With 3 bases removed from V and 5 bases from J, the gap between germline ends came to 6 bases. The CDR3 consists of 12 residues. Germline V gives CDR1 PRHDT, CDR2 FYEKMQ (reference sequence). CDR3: CASSLSVDTQYF. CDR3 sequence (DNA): TGTGCCAGCAGCTTGAGCGTAGATACGCAGTATTTT.

The CDR3: CASSERVGEAFF. In DNA, the CDR3 is TGTGCCAGCAGTGAAAGGGTCGGTGAAGCTTTCTTT. This chain links TRBV25-1 with TRBJ1-1, with unresolved D. CDR1 is MGHDK, CDR2 SYGVNS, per germline. V lost 2 bases and J 7 bases, leaving 8 bases between the germline ends. CDR3 size: 12 residues.

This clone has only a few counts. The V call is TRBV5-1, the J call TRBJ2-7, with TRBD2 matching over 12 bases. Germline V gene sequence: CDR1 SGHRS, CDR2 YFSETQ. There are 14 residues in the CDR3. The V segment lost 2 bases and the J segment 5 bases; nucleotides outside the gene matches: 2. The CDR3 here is CASSLLAGGHEQYF. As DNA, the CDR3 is TGCGCCAGCAGCTTACTAGCGGGAGGCCACGAGCAGTACTTC.

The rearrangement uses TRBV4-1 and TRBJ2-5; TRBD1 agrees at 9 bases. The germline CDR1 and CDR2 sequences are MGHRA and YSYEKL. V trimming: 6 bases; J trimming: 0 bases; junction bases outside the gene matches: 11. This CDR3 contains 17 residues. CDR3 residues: CASSLRGQGSYQETQYF. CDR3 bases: TGCGCCAGCAGTCTGAGAGGACAGGGGTCCTACCAAGAGACCCAGTACTTC.

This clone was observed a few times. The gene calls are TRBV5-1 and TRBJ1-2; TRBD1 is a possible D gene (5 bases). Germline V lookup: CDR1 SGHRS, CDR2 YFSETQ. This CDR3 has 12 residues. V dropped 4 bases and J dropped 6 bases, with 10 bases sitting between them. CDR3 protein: CASSPLTDGYTF. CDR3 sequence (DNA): TGCGCCAGCAGCCCCTTGACAGATGGCTACACCTTC.

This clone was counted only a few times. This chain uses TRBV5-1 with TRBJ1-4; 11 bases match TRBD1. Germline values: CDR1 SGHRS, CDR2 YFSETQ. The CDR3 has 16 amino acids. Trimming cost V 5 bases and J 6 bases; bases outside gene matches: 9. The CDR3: CASSSTPGQGDEKLFF. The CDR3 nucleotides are TGCGCCAGCAGTTCCACTCCGGGACAGGGGGATGAAAAACTGTTTTTT.

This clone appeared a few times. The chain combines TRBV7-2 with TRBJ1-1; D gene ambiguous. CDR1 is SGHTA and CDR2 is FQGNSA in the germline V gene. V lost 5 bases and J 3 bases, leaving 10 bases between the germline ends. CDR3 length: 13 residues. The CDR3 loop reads CASSPRWYTEAFF. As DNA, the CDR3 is TGTGCCAGCAGCCCCAGATGGTACACTGAAGCTTTCTTT.

Here the CDR3 reads CASSALHGFVVYGYTF. DNA for the CDR3: TGTGCCAGCAGCGCCTTGCATGGGTTCGTGGTCTATGGCTACACCTTC. The gene calls are TRBV5-6 and TRBJ1-2; D remains unclear. CDR3 length equals 16 residues. The V gene's germline CDR1 is SGHDT and CDR2 YYEEEE. V gave up 4 bases and J gave up 4 bases, with 20 bases separating them. Full variable domain (outside the CDR3, taken from reference TRBV5-6 and TRBJ1-2): DAGVTQSPTHLIKTRGQQVTLRCSPKSGHDTVSWYQQALGQGPQFIFQYYEEEERQRGNFPDRFSGHQFPNYSSELNVNALLLGDSALYLCASSALHGFVVYGYTFGSGTRLTVV.

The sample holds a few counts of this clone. CDR3 in amino acids: CASGYFGGELFF. The CDR3 region has the DNA TGTGCCAGCGGCTACTTTGGCGGGGAGCTGTTTTTT. The chain joins TRBV6-1 to TRBJ2-2, with D unresolved. Germline V gives CDR1 MNHNS, CDR2 SASEGT. CDR3 length equals 12 residues. V was trimmed by 8 bases and J by 7 bases, leaving 11 bases between them.

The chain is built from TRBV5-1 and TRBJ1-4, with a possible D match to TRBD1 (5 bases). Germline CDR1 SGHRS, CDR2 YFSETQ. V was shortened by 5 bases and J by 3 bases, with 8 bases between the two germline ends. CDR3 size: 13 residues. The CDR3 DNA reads TGCGCCAGCAGACCGACAGCTAATGAAAAACTGTTTTTT. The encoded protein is CASRPTANEKLFF.

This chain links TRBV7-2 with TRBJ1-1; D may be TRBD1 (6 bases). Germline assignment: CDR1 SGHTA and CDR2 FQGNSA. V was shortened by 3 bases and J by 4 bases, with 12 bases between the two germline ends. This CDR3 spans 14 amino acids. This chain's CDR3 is CASSFTGLSTEAFF. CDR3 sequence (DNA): TGTGCCAGCAGCTTCACAGGGTTGAGCACTGAAGCTTTCTTT. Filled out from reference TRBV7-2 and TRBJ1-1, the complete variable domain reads GAGVSQSPSNKVTEKGKDVELRCDPISGHTALYWYRQSLGQGLEFLIYFQGNSAPDKSGLPSDRFSAERTGGSVSTLTIQRTQQEDSAVYLCASSFTGLSTEAFFGQGTRLTVV.

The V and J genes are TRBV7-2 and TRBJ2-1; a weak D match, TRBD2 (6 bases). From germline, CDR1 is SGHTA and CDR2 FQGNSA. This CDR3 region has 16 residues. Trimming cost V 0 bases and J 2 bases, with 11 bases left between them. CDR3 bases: TGTGCCAGCAGCTTAGCGGGCGGGACCGCCTACAATGAGCAGTTCTTC. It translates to CASSLAGGTAYNEQFF.

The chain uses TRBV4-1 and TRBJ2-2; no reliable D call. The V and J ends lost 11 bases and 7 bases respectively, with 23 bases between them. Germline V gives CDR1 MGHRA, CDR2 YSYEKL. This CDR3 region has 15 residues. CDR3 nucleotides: TGCGCCGCAGCTGAGACCTTTGGGTCTGGCGGGGAGCTGTTTTTT. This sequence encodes CAAAETFGSGGELFF.

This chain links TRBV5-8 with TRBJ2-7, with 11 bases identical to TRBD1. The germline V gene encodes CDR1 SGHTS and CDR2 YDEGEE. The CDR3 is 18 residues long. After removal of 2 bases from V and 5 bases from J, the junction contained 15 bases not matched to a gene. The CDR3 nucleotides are TGTGCCAGCAGCTTTACTTACCCCGGGACAGGGGGGAGGCACGAGCAGTACTTC. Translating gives CASSFTYPGTGGRHEQYF.

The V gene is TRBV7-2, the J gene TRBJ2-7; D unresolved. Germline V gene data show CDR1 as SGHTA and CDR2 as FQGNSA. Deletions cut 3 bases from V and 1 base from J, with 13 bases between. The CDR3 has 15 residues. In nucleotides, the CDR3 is TGTGCCAGCAGCTTTAACCCCCATCCATCCTACGAGCAGTACTTC. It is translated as CASSFNPHPSYEQYF. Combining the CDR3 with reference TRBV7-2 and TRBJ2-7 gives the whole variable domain GAGVSQSPSNKVTEKGKDVELRCDPISGHTALYWYRQSLGQGLEFLIYFQGNSAPDKSGLPSDRFSAERTGGSVSTLTIQRTQQEDSAVYLCASSFNPHPSYEQYFGPGTRLTVT.

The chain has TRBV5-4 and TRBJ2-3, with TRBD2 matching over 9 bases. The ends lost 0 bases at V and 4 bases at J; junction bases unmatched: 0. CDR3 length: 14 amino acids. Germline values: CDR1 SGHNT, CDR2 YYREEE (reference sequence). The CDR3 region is CASSLGLAADTQYF. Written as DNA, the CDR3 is TGTGCCAGCAGCTTGGGACTAGCGGCAGATACGCAGTATTTT.

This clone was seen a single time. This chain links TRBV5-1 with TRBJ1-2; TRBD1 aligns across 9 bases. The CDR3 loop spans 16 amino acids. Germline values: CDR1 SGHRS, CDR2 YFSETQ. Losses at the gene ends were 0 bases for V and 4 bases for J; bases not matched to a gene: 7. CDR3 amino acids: CASSLAFGTGSYGYTF. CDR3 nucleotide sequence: TGCGCCAGCAGCTTGGCCTTTGGGACAGGGAGCTATGGCTACACCTTC. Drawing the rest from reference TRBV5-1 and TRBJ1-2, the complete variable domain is KAGVTQTPRYLIKTRGQQVTLSCSPISGHRSVSWYQQTPGQGLQFLFEYFSETQRNKGNFPGRFSGRQFSNSRSEMNVSTLELGDSALYLCASSLAFGTGSYGYTFGSGTRLTVV.

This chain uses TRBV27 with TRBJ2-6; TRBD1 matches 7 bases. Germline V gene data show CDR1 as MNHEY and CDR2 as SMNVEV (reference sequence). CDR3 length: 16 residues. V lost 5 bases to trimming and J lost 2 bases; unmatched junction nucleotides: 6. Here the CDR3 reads CASSKQGLPGANVLTF. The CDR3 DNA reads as TGTGCCAGCAGTAAACAGGGGCTACCTGGGGCCAACGTCCTGACTTTC. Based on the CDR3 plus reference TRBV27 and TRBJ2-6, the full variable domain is EAQVTQNPRYLITVTGKKLTVTCSQNMNHEYMSWYRQDPGLGLRQIYYSMNVEVTDKGDVPEGYKVSRKEKRNFPLILESPSPNQTSLYFCASSKQGLPGANVLTFGAGSRLTVL.

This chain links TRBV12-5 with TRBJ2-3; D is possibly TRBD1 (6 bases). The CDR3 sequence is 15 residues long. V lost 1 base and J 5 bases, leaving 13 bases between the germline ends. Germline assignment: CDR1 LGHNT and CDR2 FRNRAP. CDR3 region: CASGLALRGIDTQYF. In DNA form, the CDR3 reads TGTGCTAGTGGTTTGGCCCTGAGGGGGATAGATACGCAGTATTTT.

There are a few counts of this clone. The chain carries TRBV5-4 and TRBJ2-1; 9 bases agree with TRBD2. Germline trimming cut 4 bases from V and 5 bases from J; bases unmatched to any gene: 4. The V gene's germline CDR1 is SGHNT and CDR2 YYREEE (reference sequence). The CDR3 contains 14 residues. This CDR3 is CASSPGLAHNEQFF. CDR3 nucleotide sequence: TGTGCCAGCAGCCCGGGACTAGCACACAATGAGCAGTTCTTC.

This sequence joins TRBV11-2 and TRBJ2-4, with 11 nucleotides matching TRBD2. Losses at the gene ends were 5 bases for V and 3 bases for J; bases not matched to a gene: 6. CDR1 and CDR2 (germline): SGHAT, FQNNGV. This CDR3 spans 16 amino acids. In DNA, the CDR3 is TGTGCCAGCAGCATTAGCGGGGGGGCTGGCAAAAACATTCAGTACTTC. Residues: CASSISGGAGKNIQYF.